Listed here are 8 T cell receptor beta chains from one sample, sequenced in a study of shared clonotypes between healthy human individuals. The naive CD8 fraction comprised CD45RO-negative cells positively selected for CCR7 and excluded terminally differentiated effector memory CD45RA+ cells. TCRdb's copy holds only in-frame clones and misses some; the assay was immunoSEQ multiplex PCR. The top ten hold 1.5% to 2% of the sample, which has about 2.2 million clones, around 93% seen once. Material for sequencing was naive CD8+ T cells from PBMCs. The receptors here all came from a man younger than 30 in good health. Some clones in this sample may be carry-over from other donors' samples.

The chain is built from TRBV6-1 and TRBJ1-2; no firm D call. V was shortened by 0 bases and J by 2 bases, with 13 bases between the two germline ends. The CDR3 has 16 amino acids. Germline CDR1 is MNHNS and CDR2 is SASEGT. The CDR3 protein is CASSEAVGNSNYGYTF. The CDR3 DNA is TGTGCCAGCAGTGAAGCGGTGGGGAATTCGAACTATGGCTACACCTTC.

The gene calls are TRBV4-1 and TRBJ1-5; possible D gene TRBD1, 5 bases. The germline V gene has CDR1 MGHRA and CDR2 YSYEKL. The V end lost 5 bases, the J end lost 1 base, and 12 bases lay between the germline ends. This CDR3 has 15 residues. CDR3: CASSFLRGSNQPQHF. CDR3 sequence (DNA): TGCGCCAGCAGCTTTCTCCGGGGGAGCAATCAGCCCCAGCATTTT.

Note on this clone: Within the sample, other DNA sequences also encode this same CDR3. The chain joins TRBV27 to TRBJ2-3; D is uncertain. The V end was cut by 1 base, the J end by 0 bases, with 11 bases between. The CDR3 contains 16 residues. Per the germline V gene, CDR1 is MNHEY and CDR2 is SMNVEV (reference sequence). CDR3 amino acids: CASSLLTATSTDTQYF. CDR3 DNA: TGTGCCAGCAGTTTATTGACTGCCACTAGCACAGATACGCAGTATTTT.

Comment on this clone: Other DNA variants within this sample encode the same CDR3. The gene calls are TRBV27 and TRBJ2-7; TRBD2 agrees at 10 bases. Germline V gene sequence: CDR1 MNHEY, CDR2 SMNVEV (reference sequence). The CDR3 spans 14 residues. The V segment lost 5 bases and the J segment 3 bases; nucleotides outside the gene matches: 4. The CDR3 reads CASSTRTSGYEQYF. The CDR3 nucleotides are TGTGCCAGCAGTACACGGACTAGCGGCTACGAGCAGTACTTC.

V and J are TRBV15 and TRBJ2-7; D is uncertain. The CDR3 runs to 15 residues. CDR1 LNHNV and CDR2 YYDKDF come from the germline V gene (reference sequence). Trimming stripped 3 bases from V and 0 bases from J, with 12 bases between. Here the CDR3 DNA reads TGTGCCACCAGCAGTGACATCCCTAGCTCCTACGAGCAGTACTTC. Translating it yields CATSSDIPSSYEQYF.

The chain joins TRBV11-3 to TRBJ2-3; possibly TRBD1 or TRBD2 for D (5 bases each). Germline CDR1 SGHNT, CDR2 YENEEA. V was cut by 3 bases and J by 1 base, with 14 bases left in between. CDR3 length: 16 amino acids. The chain's CDR3 is CASSLERDRGTDTQYF. The DNA for the CDR3 is TGTGCCAGCAGCTTGGAACGGGACCGAGGCACAGATACGCAGTATTTT.

In its sample, this clone was seen once. Other DNA sequences within the sample encode an identical CDR3. Written as DNA, the CDR3 is TGCAGCGTTGAAAGGGACTACGAGCAGTACTTC. Its translation is CSVERDYEQYF. The chain links TRBV29-1 to TRBJ2-7; D gene uncertain. The CDR3 has 11 amino acids. Trimming left V 2 bases short and J 3 bases short, with 5 bases between. Per the germline V gene, CDR1 is SQVTM and CDR2 is ANQGSEA.

The rearrangement uses TRBV28 and TRBJ1-2, with D maybe TRBD1 (6 bases). CDR1 is MDHEN, CDR2 SYDVKM, per germline. The CDR3 length is 14 residues. Deletions cut 2 bases from V and 8 bases from J, with 15 bases between. For the CDR3, the DNA is TGTGCCAGCAGTTTAGGTCCGACAGGTACCGGCTACACCTTC. This translates into CASSLGPTGTGYTF.